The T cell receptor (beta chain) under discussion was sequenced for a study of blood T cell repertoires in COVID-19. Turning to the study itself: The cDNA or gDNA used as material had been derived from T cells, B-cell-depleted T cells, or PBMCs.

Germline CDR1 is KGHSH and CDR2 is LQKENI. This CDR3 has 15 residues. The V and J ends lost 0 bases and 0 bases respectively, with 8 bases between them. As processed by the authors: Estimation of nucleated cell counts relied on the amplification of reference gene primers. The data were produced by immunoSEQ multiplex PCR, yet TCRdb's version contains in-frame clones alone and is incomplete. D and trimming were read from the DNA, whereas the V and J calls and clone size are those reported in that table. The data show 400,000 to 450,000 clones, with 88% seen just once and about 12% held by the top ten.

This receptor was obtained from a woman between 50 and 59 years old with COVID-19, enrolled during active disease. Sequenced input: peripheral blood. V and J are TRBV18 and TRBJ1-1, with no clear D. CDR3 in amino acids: CASSPPGRMNTEAFF. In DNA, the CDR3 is TGTGCCAGCTCACCACCGGGCAGAATGAACACTGAAGCTTTCTTT.